The rows below give T cell receptor beta chains drawn from one sample of a study of cytomegalovirus exposure and HLA in healthy donors. Only in-frame clones appear in the TCRdb table, and some are missing; sequencing was by immunoSEQ multiplex PCR. The sample shows some 150,000 clones, almost 80% of them seen only once. Sequencing used PBMCs. These receptor sequences come from a male donor in good health and CMV-seronegative. Both conserved end residues are part of each CDR3. The D gene is left open where the match is weak. Expanded clones get a size class; other rows say once, few or many, or leave the size out.

CDR3 length,clone size,V gene,J gene,D gene,CDR3 protein,CDR3 DNA
12,-,TRBV19,TRBJ1-4,-,CASSIEGGKLFF,TGTGCCAGTAGTATAGAAGGCGGAAAACTGTTTTTT
14,-,TRBV19,TRBJ1-4,TRBD1,CASSVRDRVGKLFF,TGTGCCAGTAGTGTCCGGGACAGGGTGGGAAAACTGTTTTTT
15,-,TRBV7-2,TRBJ1-3,-,CASSLVGNSGNTIYF,TGTGCCAGCAGCTTAGTCGGGAACTCTGGAAACACCATATATTTT
15,few,TRBV6-1,TRBJ1-5,-,CASSVSPHSNQPQHF,TGTGCCAGCAGTGTAAGCCCCCATAGCAATCAGCCCCAGCATTTT
16,-,TRBV7-7,TRBJ2-3,TRBD2,CASSLDSGSSADTQYF,TGTGCCAGCAGCCTGGATAGCGGGAGTAGCGCAGATACGCAGTATTTT
14,-,TRBV7-6,TRBJ1-1,TRBD1,CASTTGQMNTEAFF,TGTGCCAGCACCACGGGACAGATGAACACTGAAGCTTTCTTT
17,-,TRBV7-9,TRBJ1-6,-,CSSSLVGQVGYNSPLHF,TGTTCCAGCAGCTTAGTTGGCCAGGTGGGCTATAATTCACCCCTCCACTTT
15,-,TRBV5-5,TRBJ1-6,TRBD1,CASSSWDRVVSPLHF,TGTGCCAGCAGCTCCTGGGACAGGGTGGTTTCACCCCTCCACTTT
13,-,TRBV6-5,TRBJ1-4,-,CASRPVGNEKLFF,TGTGCCAGCAGGCCGGTTGGTAATGAAAAACTGTTTTTT
15,-,TRBV6-5,TRBJ2-7,TRBD1,CASSYSKGTDYEQYF,TGTGCCAGCAGTTACTCGAAGGGGACAGACTACGAGCAGTACTTC
17,-,TRBV7-9,TRBJ1-2,TRBD1,CSSSLAGGAPFPYGYTF,TGTTCCAGCAGCTTAGCAGGGGGCGCGCCCTTCCCATATGGCTACACCTTC
14,few,TRBV19,TRBJ2-2,-,CASREEAWTGELFF,TGTGCCAGTAGGGAGGAGGCGTGGACCGGGGAGCTGTTTTTT
15,few,TRBV12-5,TRBJ1-5,-,CASGLVGLWMQPQHF,TGTGCTAGTGGTTTGGTTGGGCTTTGGATGCAGCCCCAGCATTTT
15,-,TRBV2,TRBJ1-2,TRBD1,CASHQFGQGGGGYTF,TGTGCCAGCCACCAATTTGGACAGGGAGGAGGGGGCTACACCTTC
14,-,TRBV6-5,TRBJ1-3,-,CASRPDISGNTIYF,TGTGCCAGCAGGCCCGACATCTCTGGAAACACCATATATTTT
15,once,TRBV9,TRBJ1-6,-,CASSGGHLNNSPLHF,TGTGCCAGCAGCGGAGGACATCTTAATAATTCACCCCTCCACTTT
14,-,TRBV27,TRBJ2-7,-,CANSLSAETYEQYF,TGTGCCAACAGTTTATCAGCCGAAACCTACGAGCAGTACTTC
16,few,TRBV6-4,TRBJ1-6,TRBD1,CASSDEPGQGNSPLHF,TGTGCCAGCAGTGACGAACCGGGACAGGGGAATTCACCCCTCCACTTT
15,-,TRBV7-9,TRBJ1-2,TRBD1,CANSEGTGAIYGYTF,TGTGCCAACAGTGAGGGGACAGGGGCGATCTATGGCTACACCTTC
13,-,TRBV7-9,TRBJ2-7,-,CSSSLIGYSEQYF,TGTTCCAGCAGCTTAATCGGGTATTCCGAGCAGTACTTC
15,-,TRBV7-2,TRBJ2-7,-,CASSLGMQGSYEQYF,TGTGCCAGCAGCTTAGGGATGCAGGGGTCATACGAGCAGTACTTC
15,once,TRBV11-2,TRBJ1-4,-,CASSLRGQTNEKLFF,TGTGCCAGCAGCTTAAGAGGGCAGACTAATGAAAAACTGTTTTTT
14,-,TRBV6-5,TRBJ1-1,-,CASRGEGGHTEAFF,TGTGCCAGCAGGGGAGAGGGGGGGCACACTGAAGCTTTCTTT
14,-,TRBV6-6,TRBJ1-1,-,CASSWGGDSTEAFF,TGTGCCAGCAGTTGGGGGGGAGACAGCACTGAAGCTTTCTTT
13,few,TRBV10-3,TRBJ1-5,-,CAISTGSGQPQHF,TGTGCCATCAGCACAGGGTCGGGTCAGCCCCAGCATTTT
15,-,TRBV11-2,TRBJ2-1,TRBD2,CASSLGLREADEQFF,TGTGCCAGCAGCTTAGGTCTGCGGGAGGCTGATGAGCAGTTCTTC
14,-,TRBV7-9,TRBJ2-7,-,CASSLGDIPYEQYF,TGTGCCAGCAGCTTAGGGGACATACCCTACGAGCAGTACTTC
15,-,TRBV2,TRBJ1-1,-,CASMSDSSLGTEAFF,TGTGCCAGCATGTCGGACAGTTCCTTGGGCACTGAAGCTTTCTTT
13,few,TRBV5-4,TRBJ1-1,-,CASSLENREGAFF,TGTGCCAGCAGCTTGGAAAACAGGGAGGGAGCTTTCTTT
12,-,TRBV29-1,TRBJ2-7,-,CSVARTPYEQYF,TGCAGCGTTGCCCGGACTCCCTACGAGCAGTACTTC
17,-,TRBV19,TRBJ2-2,TRBD2,CASGLSSGSVGTGELFF,TGTGCCAGTGGTTTGTCTAGCGGGAGTGTGGGCACCGGGGAGCTGTTTTTT
15,-,TRBV7-2,TRBJ1-5,-,CASSPLSGINQPQHF,TGTGCCAGCAGCCCCCTATCAGGGATCAATCAGCCCCAGCATTTT
13,few,TRBV6-5,TRBJ1-4,TRBD1,CASSGTANEKLFF,TGTGCCAGCAGCGGGACAGCTAATGAAAAACTGTTTTTT
15,-,TRBV28,TRBJ1-1,TRBD1,CASSFRQGDMSEAFF,TGTGCCAGCAGTTTTCGACAGGGTGACATGTCTGAAGCTTTCTTT
16,-,TRBV5-4,TRBJ1-2,-,CASSLGPGLSLYGYTF,TGTGCCAGCAGCTTGGGGCCAGGCTTGTCTTTGTATGGCTACACCTTC
14,once,TRBV15,TRBJ2-7,TRBD1,CATSREGGFFEQYF,TGTGCCACCAGCAGGGAAGGGGGCTTCTTCGAGCAGTACTTC
16,-,TRBV6-1,TRBJ2-5,-,CASSEYLGGQIGTQYF,TGTGCCAGCAGTGAATACCTGGGTGGACAAATAGGGACCCAGTACTTC
14,-,TRBV7-6,TRBJ2-7,TRBD1,CASSPWTGTYEQYF,TGTGCCAGCAGCCCATGGACAGGGACTTACGAGCAGTACTTC
14,-,TRBV11-3,TRBJ2-3,-,CDSSYGLNTDTQYF,TGTGACAGCAGCTACGGACTAAACACAGATACGCAGTATTTT
14,-,TRBV5-1,TRBJ2-3,TRBD1,CASSWDRNTDTQYF,TGCGCCAGCAGCTGGGACAGAAACACAGATACGCAGTATTTT
15,-,TRBV7-6,TRBJ2-1,TRBD2,CASSLRGGYYNEQFF,TGTGCCAGCAGCTTACGCGGGGGTTACTACAATGAGCAGTTCTTC
17,once,TRBV5-8,TRBJ1-2,-,CASTLSWGRVGVYGYTF,TGTGCCAGCACTCTCTCTTGGGGCCGGGTTGGTGTGTATGGCTACACCTTC
14,-,TRBV27,TRBJ2-1,-,CASTRGDSYNEQFF,TGTGCCAGCACCCGGGGAGACTCCTACAATGAGCAGTTCTTC
15,few,TRBV27,TRBJ2-3,-,CASSSRVTGTDTQYF,TGTGCCAGCAGTTCCCGGGTCACGGGCACAGATACGCAGTATTTT
15,-,TRBV5-4,TRBJ1-1,-,CASSFRDGRSTEAFF,TGTGCCAGCAGCTTCCGTGACGGGAGATCCACTGAAGCTTTCTTT
17,-,TRBV19,TRBJ2-4,-,CASSISIGGSGKNIQYF,TGTGCCAGTAGTATCAGTATCGGGGGATCTGGCAAAAACATTCAGTACTTC
15,-,TRBV9,TRBJ2-3,TRBD2,CASSRSGGGGDTQYF,TGTGCCAGCAGTCGAAGCGGGGGGGGTGGAGATACGCAGTATTTT
17,-,TRBV7-8,TRBJ2-1,TRBD2,CASSSPGTRFFDDEQFF,TGTGCCAGCAGCTCACCCGGGACTAGGTTTTTCGATGATGAGCAGTTCTTC
15,-,TRBV6-5,TRBJ2-1,TRBD1,CASNDRGPAYNEQFF,TGTGCCAGCAACGACAGGGGCCCCGCCTACAATGAGCAGTTCTTC
15,-,TRBV9,TRBJ2-7,-,CASSHSSGRSYEQYF,TGTGCCAGCAGCCATTCAAGCGGGCGCTCCTACGAGCAGTACTTC